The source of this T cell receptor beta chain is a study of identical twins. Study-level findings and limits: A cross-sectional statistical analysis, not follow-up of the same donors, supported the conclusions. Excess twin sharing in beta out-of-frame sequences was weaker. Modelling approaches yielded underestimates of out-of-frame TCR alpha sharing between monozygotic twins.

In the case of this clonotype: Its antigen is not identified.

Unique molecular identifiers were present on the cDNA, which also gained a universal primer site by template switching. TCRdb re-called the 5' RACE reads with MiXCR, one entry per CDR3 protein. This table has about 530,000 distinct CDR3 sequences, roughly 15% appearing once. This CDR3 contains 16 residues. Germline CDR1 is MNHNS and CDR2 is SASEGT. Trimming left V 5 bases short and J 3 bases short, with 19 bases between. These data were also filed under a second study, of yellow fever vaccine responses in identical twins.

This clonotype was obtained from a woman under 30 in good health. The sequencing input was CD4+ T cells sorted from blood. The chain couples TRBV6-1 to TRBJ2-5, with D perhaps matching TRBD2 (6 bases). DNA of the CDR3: TGTGCCAGCAGTCGTAAATATAGCGGAGAGAAAGAGACCCAGTACTTC. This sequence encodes CASSRKYSGEKETQYF.